What follows are 12 T cell receptor beta chains derived from one specimen sequenced in a study of blood T cells in healthy people across ages. A second PCR, run for about 7 to 11 cycles, used a sample-barcoded 5' primer plus a J-beta primer mix. One entry per CDR3 protein, called by TCRdb with MiXCR from the 5' RACE reads. The sample contains 1.5 million to 2 million distinct CDR3 sequences, 49% of which appear only once. The sequencing sample was made of blood. The receptors were sampled from a woman aged 40 to 50 in good health.

This clonotype has only a few counts. The rearrangement links TRBV7-2 to TRBJ2-5; D is perhaps TRBD2 (6 bases). CDR3 size: 16 residues. The V and J ends lost 1 base and 5 bases respectively, with 17 bases between them. Germline CDR1 is SGHTA and CDR2 is FQGNSA. The DNA of the CDR3 is TGTGCCAGCAGCTTAGTAGGGCCTAGCGTTGGGGAGACCCAGTACTTC. Translated: CASSLVGPSVGETQYF.

This chain uses TRBV6-1 with TRBJ1-2; 11 nucleotides align to TRBD1. The CDR3 runs 17 residues. Unmatched junction bases numbered 9, after V lost 6 bases and J lost 0 bases. CDR1 and CDR2 (germline): MNHNS, SASEGT. The CDR3 loop reads CASRGDRGKEANYGYTF. DNA of the CDR3: TGTGCCAGCAGGGGGGACAGGGGGAAAGAAGCTAACTATGGCTACACCTTC.

Note on this clonotype: The junction and the germline gene differ at one end; a read error may be behind it. The chain uses TRBV7-9 and TRBJ2-1; possible D gene TRBD2, 5 bases. Per germline, CDR1 SEHNR and CDR2 FQNEAQ (reference sequence). The CDR3 spans 14 residues. As DNA, the CDR3 is TGTGCCGGCAGCTGGGAAACGGGATACAATGAGCAGTTCTTC. This gives the protein CAGSWETGYNEQFF.

The chain recombines TRBV2 with TRBJ2-5; 7 bases fit TRBD2. The CDR3 covers 15 residues. Germline V lookup: CDR1 SNHLY, CDR2 FYNNEI. V trimming: 5 bases; J trimming: 0 bases; junction bases outside the gene matches: 6. CDR3 nucleotides: TGTGCCAGCAGTCCTATAGGACTAGACCAAGAGACCCAGTACTTC. Encoded protein: CASSPIGLDQETQYF. The variable domain in full, with the rest retrieved from reference TRBV2 and TRBJ2-5, is EPEVTQTPSHQVTQMGQEVILRCVPISNHLYFYWYRQILGQKVEFLVSFYNNEISEKSEIFDDQFSVERPDGSNFTLKIRSTKLEDSAMYFCASSPIGLDQETQYFGPGTRLLVL.

The V and J genes are TRBV28 and TRBJ1-5, with D perhaps matching TRBD1 (6 bases). The CDR3 runs to 21 residues. The germline V and J ends were trimmed by 3 bases and 3 bases, with 30 bases remaining between them. Germline CDR1 is MDHEN and CDR2 is SYDVKM. This CDR3 is CASSFLTEGGRGGYDNQPQHF. The CDR3 bases are TGTGCCAGCAGTTTCCTAACTGAAGGGGGGCGAGGAGGTTATGACAATCAGCCCCAGCATTTT.

The chain uses TRBV7-2 and TRBJ2-7; D may be TRBD1 or TRBD2 (5 bases each). The V and J ends lost 5 bases and 3 bases respectively, with 17 bases between them. The CDR3 consists of 15 residues. Germline loops: CDR1 SGHTA, CDR2 FQGNSA. The CDR3 spells CASSQTGPGGYEQYF. As DNA, the CDR3 is TGTGCCAGCAGCCAAACCGGGCCTGGGGGCTACGAGCAGTACTTC.

V usage is TRBV9 and J usage is TRBJ2-2; TRBD2 agrees at 12 bases. The CDR3 loop spans 16 amino acids. V lost 1 base and J lost 6; bases outside the gene matches: 4. Germline V gene lookup returns CDR1 SGDLS and CDR2 YYNGEE. The CDR3 DNA is TGTGCCAGCAGCGTAATCCCTAGCGGGGGGGCCGGGGAGCTGTTTTTT. Protein sequence: CASSVIPSGGAGELFF. The full variable domain, with the rest looked up from reference TRBV9 and TRBJ2-2, is DSGVTQTPKHLITATGQRVTLRCSPRSGDLSVYWYQQSLDQGLQFLIQYYNGEERAKGNILERFSAQQFPDLHSELNLSSLELGDSALYFCASSVIPSGGAGELFFGEGSRLTVL.

This chain links TRBV27 with TRBJ1-2; 7 nucleotides match TRBD1. The CDR3 spans 18 residues. V was clipped by 6 bases and J by 4 bases; unmatched bases: 20. Germline V lookup: CDR1 MNHEY, CDR2 SMNVEV (reference sequence). CDR3 in DNA: TGTGCCAGCAGACTTGCTGGGGATTGGGACAGCTCCCCCTATGGCTACACCTTC. It yields the protein CASRLAGDWDSSPYGYTF.

CDR3 in DNA: TGTGCCAGCAGTTACTCTGGGGCGGGGGGGATCTATGAGCAGTTCTTC. Translating it yields CASSYSGAGGIYEQFF. The rearrangement uses TRBV6-6 and TRBJ2-1; 9 nucleotides match TRBD2. CDR3 length: 16 residues. V was pared by 0 bases and J by 8 bases, with 8 bases of the junction left unmatched. Germline V lookup: CDR1 MNHNY, CDR2 SVGAGI (reference sequence).

DNA of the CDR3: TGTGCCAGCGTTGAGGGGCGCTCCTACAATGAGCAGTTCTTC. Translation gives CASVEGRSYNEQFF. The chain employs TRBV28 and TRBJ2-1; D may be TRBD1 or TRBD2 (5 bases each). Germline values: CDR1 MDHEN, CDR2 SYDVKM. V lost 8 bases and J lost 0, with 11 bases in between. The CDR3 length is 14 residues.

This clonotype was seen once. The rearrangement links TRBV14 to TRBJ1-2; 9 bases line up with TRBD1. The CDR3 is made up of 15 amino acids. Trimming took 1 base from V and 5 from J; bases not matched to a gene: 5. Germline V gene data show CDR1 as SGHDN and CDR2 as FVKESK. CDR3 sequence reads: CASSQAMGQGYGYTF. As DNA, the CDR3 is TGTGCCAGCAGCCAAGCCATGGGACAGGGATATGGCTACACCTTC.

This clonotype was detected only a few times. The chain combines TRBV5-1 with TRBJ1-2; D is undetermined. The CDR3 is 15 amino acids. Germline CDR1 and CDR2: SGHRS and YFSETQ. Trimming removed 0 bases at V and 0 bases at J, with 9 bases between. CDR3 loop: CASSLGQEANYGYTF. In nucleotides, the CDR3 is TGCGCCAGCAGCTTGGGGCAGGAAGCTAACTATGGCTACACCTTC.